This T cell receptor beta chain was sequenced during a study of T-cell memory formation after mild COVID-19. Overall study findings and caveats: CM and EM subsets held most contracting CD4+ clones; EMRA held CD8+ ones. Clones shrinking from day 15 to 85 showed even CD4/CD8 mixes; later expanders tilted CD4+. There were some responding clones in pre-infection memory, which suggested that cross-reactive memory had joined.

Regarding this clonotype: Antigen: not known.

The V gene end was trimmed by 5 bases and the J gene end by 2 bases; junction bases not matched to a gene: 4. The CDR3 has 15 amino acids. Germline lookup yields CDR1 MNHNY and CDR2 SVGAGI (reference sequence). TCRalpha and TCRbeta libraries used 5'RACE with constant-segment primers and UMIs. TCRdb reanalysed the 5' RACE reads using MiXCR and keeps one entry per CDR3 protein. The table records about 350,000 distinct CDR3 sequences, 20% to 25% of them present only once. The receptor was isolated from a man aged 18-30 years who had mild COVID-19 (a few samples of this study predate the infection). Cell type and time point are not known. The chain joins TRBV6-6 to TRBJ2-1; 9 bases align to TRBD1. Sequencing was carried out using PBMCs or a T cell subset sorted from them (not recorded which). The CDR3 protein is CASSRRQGAYNEQFF. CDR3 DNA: TGTGCCAGCAGTCGAAGACAGGGGGCCTACAATGAGCAGTTCTTC.